The present T cell receptor beta chain was sequenced within a study of spatial heterogeneity in lung cancer. Study-level background: In raw reads, more than 9.5 appearances on average were recorded for each unique TCR and UMI combination. Overall study findings and caveats: There were more appearances of ubiquitous expanded tumor TCRs in blood at resection than at follow-up.

Time point denoted: sample taken at primary tumor resection. The authors sequenced whole RNA from tumor, nontumor lung or frozen PBMC without sorting. The donors were about 67 patients with non-small cell lung cancer that was early-stage and untreated. In the library, each TCR cDNA molecule bore its own unique molecular identifier. TCRdb itself ran the 5' RACE reads through MiXCR, one entry per CDR3 protein. Of approximately 39,000 distinct CDR3 sequences listed, around 5.8% are singletons. Points on this clonotype: Its antigen is still unknown.

Per germline, CDR1 LNHNV and CDR2 YYDKDF (reference sequence). The CDR3 consists of 16 residues. Trimming removed 5 bases from V and 4 bases from J; junction bases left unmatched: 8. This rearrangement joins TRBV15 to TRBJ2-2; 9 positions agree with TRBD1. The material was PBMCs, obtained at surgery. The receptor's source is a male donor with early-stage non-small cell lung cancer. CDR3 DNA: TGTGCCACCAGCGGTTACACAGGGGGCGGCACCGGGGAGCTGTTTTTT. Amino acids: CATSGYTGGGTGELFF.